A few counts support the clone carrying this T cell receptor (beta chain). As yet, its antigen is unknown. Germline loops: CDR1 DFQATT, CDR2 SNEGSKA (reference sequence). The V end was cut by 1 base, the J end by 6 bases, with 18 bases between. The CDR3 is 15 amino acids. From RNA transcripts, TCR beta CDR3 regions were amplified. HTBI primers were the set used in a first-round RT-PCR of the TCR CDR3. Each CDR3 protein is one row after TCRdb ran MiXCR on the multiplex PCR reads. This sample carries about 500,000 distinct CDR3 sequences, about 45% of them seen once, and the ten largest clones take around 44%. Patients with uncontrolled infections, other autoimmune diseases, pregnancy or lactation were excluded. Orbital computed tomography and thyroid ultrasound, together with serum TRAb and thyroxine and clinical symptoms, were used for diagnoses. The data belong to a study of T cells in Graves' hyperthyroidism and ophthalmopathy. Whole-study results and caveats: Separating ophthalmopathy from stable hyperthyroidism was achieved by a 13 V-J model. Most clonotypes that expanded in the thyroid above 0.001 also showed up in blood.

This sequence originates from an adult woman with Graves' disease, either hyperthyroidism or ophthalmopathy (not recorded which). What was sequenced was peripheral blood or thyroid tissue (not recorded which). V and J are TRBV20-1 and TRBJ1-2, with a possible D match to TRBD1 (5 bases). CDR3 DNA: TGCAGTGCTAGAGCCCAGACTAGCGGGGACGATGGCTACACCTTC. Its protein is CSARAQTSGDDGYTF.